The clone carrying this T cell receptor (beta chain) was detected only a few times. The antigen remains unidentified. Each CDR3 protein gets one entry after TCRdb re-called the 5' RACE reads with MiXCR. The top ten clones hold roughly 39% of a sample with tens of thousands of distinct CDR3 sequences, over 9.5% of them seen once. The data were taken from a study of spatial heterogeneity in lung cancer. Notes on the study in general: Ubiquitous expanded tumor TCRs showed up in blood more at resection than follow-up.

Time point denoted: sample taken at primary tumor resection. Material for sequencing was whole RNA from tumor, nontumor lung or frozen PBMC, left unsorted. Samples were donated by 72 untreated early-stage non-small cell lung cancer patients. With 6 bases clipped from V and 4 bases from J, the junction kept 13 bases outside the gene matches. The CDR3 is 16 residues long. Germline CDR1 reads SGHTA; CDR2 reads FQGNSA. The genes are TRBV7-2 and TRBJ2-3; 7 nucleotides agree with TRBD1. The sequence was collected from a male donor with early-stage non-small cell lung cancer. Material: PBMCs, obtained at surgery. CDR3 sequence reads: CASRQTGVNRPDTQYF. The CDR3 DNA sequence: TGTGCCAGCAGACAAACAGGGGTTAACCGGCCAGATACGCAGTATTTT.